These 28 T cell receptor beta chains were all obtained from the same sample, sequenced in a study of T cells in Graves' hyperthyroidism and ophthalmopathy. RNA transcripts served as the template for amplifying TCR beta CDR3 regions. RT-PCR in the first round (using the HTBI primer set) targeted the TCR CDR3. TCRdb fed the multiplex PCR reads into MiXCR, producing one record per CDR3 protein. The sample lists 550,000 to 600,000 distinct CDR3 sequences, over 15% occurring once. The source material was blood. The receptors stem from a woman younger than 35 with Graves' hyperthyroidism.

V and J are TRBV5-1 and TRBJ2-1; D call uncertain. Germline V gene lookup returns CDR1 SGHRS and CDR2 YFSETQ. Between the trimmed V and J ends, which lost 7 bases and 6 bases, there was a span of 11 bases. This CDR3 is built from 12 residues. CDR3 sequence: CASLSWANEQFF. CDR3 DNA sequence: TGCGCCAGCTTGAGTTGGGCCAATGAGCAGTTCTTC.

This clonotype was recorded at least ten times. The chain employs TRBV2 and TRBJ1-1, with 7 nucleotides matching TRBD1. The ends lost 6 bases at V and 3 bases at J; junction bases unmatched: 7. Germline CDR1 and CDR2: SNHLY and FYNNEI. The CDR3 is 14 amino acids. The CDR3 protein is CASSYDRDDTEAFF. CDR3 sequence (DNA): TGTGCCAGCAGCTACGACAGGGATGACACTGAAGCTTTCTTT.

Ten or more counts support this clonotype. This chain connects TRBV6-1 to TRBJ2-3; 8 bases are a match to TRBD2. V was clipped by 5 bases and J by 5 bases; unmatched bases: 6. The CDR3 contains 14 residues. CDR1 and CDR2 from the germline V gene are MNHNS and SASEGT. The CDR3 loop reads CASSSTSAGDTQYF. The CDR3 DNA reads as TGTGCCAGCAGTTCGACTAGCGCCGGAGATACGCAGTATTTT.

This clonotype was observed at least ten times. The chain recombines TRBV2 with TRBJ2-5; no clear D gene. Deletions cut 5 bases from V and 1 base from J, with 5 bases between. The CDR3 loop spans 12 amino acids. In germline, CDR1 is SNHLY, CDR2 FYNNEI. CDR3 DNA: TGTGCCAGCAGTCAGGTCCAAGAGACCCAGTACTTC. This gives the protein CASSQVQETQYF.

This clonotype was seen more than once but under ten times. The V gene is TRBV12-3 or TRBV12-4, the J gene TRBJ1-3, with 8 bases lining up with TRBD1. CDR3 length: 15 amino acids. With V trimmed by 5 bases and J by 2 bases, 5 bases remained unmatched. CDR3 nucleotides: TGTGCCAGCAGTCCAGACAGGGGAACTGGAAACACCATATATTTT. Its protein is CASSPDRGTGNTIYF.

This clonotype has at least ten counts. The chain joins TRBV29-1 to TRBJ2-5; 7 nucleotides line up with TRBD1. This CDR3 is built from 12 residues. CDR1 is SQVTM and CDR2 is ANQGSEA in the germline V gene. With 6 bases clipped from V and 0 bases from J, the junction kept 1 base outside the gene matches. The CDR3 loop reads CSVQGNQETQYF. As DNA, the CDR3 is TGCAGCGTACAGGGGAACCAAGAGACCCAGTACTTC.

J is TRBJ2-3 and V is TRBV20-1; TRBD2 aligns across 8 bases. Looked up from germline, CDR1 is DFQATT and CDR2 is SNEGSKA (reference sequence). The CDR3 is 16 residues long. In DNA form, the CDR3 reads TGCACATCTAGCGGGTATTCCCCCGTTAGCACAGATACGCAGTATTTT. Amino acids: CTSSGYSPVSTDTQYF.

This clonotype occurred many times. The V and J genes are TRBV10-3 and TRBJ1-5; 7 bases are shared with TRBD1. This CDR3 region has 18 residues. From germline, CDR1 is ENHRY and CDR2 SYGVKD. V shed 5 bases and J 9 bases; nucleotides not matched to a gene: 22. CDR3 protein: CAISPDRDLADGARPQHF. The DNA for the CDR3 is TGTGCCATCAGTCCAGACAGGGACCTAGCCGACGGGGCCCGGCCCCAGCATTTT.

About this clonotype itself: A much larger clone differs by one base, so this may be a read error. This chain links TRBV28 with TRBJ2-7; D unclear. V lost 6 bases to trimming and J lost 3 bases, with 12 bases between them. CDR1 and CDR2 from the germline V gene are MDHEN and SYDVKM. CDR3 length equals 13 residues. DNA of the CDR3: TGTGCCAGCAGGTCCGCCGAGGTCTACGAGCAGTACTTC. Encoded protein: CASRSAEVYEQYF.

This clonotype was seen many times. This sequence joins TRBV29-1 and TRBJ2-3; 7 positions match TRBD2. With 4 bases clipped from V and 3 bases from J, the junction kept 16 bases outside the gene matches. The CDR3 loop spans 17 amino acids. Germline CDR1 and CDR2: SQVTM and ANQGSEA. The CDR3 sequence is CSVGHGGRIGVTDTQYF. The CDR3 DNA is TGCAGCGTTGGCCACGGGGGGAGGATAGGTGTTACAGATACGCAGTATTTT.

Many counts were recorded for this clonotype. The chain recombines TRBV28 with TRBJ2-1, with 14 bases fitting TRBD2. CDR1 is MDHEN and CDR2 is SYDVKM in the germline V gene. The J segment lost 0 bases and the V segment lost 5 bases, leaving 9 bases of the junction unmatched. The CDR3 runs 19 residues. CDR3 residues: CASSARLAGGPYSYNEQFF. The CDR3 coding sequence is TGTGCCAGCAGTGCCAGACTAGCGGGAGGGCCTTACTCCTACAATGAGCAGTTCTTC.

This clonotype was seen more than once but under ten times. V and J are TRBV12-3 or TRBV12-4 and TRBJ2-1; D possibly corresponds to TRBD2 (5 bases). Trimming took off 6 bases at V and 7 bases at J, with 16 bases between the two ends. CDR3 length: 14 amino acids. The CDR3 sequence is CASSPGLGPNEQFF. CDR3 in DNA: TGTGCCAGCAGCCCTGGACTGGGTCCAAATGAGCAGTTCTTC.

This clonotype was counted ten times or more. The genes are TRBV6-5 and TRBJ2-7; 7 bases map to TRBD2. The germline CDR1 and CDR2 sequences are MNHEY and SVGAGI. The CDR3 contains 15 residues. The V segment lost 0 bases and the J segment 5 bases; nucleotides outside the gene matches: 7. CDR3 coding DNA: TGTGCCAGCAGTTACTCTACCGCGGGAGTGGACGAGCAGTACTTC. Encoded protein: CASSYSTAGVDEQYF.

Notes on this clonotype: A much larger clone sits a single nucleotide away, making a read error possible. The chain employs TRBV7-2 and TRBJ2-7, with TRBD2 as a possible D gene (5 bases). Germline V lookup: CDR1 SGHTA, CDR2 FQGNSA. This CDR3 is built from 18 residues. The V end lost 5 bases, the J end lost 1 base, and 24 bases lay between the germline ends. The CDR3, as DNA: TGTGCCAGCAGCAGGTTTCGGTCGGGAACTGGCAGTTCCTACGAGCAGTACTTC. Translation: CASSRFRSGTGSSYEQYF.

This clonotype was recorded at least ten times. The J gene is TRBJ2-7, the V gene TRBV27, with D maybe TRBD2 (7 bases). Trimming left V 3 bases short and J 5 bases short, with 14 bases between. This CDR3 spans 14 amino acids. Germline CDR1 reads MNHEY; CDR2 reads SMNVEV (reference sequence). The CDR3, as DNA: TGTGCCAGCAGTTTGGAGGGGGGGCAAGACGAGCAGTACTTC. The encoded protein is CASSLEGGQDEQYF.

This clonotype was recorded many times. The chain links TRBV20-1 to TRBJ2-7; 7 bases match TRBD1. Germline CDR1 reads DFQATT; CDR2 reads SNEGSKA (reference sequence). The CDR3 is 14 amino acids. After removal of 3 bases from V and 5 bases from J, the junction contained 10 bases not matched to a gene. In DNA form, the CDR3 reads TGCAGTGCTAGGGACACGGGACAGTTCGACGAGCAGTACTTC. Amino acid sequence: CSARDTGQFDEQYF.

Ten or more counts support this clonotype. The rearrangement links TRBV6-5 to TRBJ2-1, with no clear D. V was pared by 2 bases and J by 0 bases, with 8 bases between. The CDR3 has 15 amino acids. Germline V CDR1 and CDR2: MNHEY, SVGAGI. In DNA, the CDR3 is TGTGCCAGCAGTTACACCCAGAGCTCCTACAATGAGCAGTTCTTC. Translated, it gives CASSYTQSSYNEQFF.

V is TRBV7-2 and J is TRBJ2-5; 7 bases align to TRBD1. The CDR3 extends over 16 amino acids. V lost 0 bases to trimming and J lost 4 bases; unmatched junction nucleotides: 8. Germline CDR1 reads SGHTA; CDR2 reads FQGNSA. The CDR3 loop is CASSLAHRDSRETQYF. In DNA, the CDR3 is TGTGCCAGCAGCTTAGCACACCGGGACAGCCGAGAGACCCAGTACTTC.

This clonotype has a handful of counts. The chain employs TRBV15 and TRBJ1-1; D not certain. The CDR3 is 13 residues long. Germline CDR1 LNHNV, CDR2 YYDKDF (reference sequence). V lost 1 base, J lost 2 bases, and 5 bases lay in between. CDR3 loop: CATSRVENTEAFF. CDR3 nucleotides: TGTGCCACCAGCAGAGTAGAAAACACTGAAGCTTTCTTT.

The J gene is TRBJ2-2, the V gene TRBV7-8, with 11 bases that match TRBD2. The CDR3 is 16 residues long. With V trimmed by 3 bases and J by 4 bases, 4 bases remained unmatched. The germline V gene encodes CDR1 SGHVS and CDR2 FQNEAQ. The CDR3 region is CASSFLAGGPTGELFF. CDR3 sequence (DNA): TGTGCCAGCAGCTTTCTAGCGGGAGGCCCCACCGGGGAGCTGTTTTTT.

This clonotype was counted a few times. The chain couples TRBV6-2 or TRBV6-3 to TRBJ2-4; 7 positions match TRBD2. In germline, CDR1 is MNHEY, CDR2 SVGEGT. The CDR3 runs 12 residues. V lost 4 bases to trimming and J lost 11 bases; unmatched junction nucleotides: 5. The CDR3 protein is CASSWTRGLQYF. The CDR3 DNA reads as TGTGCCAGCAGTTGGACTAGGGGCCTTCAGTACTTC.

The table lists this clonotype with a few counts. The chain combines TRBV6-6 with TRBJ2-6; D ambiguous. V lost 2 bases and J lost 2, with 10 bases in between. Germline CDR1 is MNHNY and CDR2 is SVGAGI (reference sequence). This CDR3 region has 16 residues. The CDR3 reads CASSYLPRAGANVLTF. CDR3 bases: TGTGCCAGCAGTTACCTGCCCCGGGCTGGGGCCAACGTCCTGACTTTC.

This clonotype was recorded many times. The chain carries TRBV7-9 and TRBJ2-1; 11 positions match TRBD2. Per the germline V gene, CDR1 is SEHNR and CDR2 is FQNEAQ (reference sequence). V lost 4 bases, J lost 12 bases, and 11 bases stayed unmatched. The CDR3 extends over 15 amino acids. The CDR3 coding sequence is TGTGCCAGCAGCTACTTGGGGACTAGCGGCGAATGGCAGTTCTTC. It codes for CASSYLGTSGEWQFF.

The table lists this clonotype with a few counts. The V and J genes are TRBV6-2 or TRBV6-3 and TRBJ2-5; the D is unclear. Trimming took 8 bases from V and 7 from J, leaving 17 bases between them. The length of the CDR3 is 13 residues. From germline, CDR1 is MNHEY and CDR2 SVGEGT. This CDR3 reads CASRMDGPGTQYF. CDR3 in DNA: TGTGCCAGCCGAATGGACGGACCTGGGACCCAGTACTTC.

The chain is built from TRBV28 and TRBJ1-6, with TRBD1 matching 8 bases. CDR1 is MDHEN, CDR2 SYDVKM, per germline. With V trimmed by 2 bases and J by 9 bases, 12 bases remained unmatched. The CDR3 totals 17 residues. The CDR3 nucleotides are TGTGCCAGCAGTTTAGATGCCCGCGACAGGGGCTCTTCACCCCTCCACTTT. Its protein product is CASSLDARDRGSSPLHF.

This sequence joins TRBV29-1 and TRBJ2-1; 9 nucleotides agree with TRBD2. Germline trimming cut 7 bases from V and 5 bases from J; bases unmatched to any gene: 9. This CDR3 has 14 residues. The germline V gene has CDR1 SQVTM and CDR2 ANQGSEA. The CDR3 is CSGGLAIPNNEQFF. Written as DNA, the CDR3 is TGCAGCGGGGGACTAGCCATCCCCAACAATGAGCAGTTCTTC.

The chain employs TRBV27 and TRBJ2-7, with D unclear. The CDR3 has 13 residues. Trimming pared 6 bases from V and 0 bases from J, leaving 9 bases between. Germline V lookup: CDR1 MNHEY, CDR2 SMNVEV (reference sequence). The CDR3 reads CASSPPNSYEQYF. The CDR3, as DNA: TGTGCCAGCAGCCCCCCAAACTCCTACGAGCAGTACTTC.

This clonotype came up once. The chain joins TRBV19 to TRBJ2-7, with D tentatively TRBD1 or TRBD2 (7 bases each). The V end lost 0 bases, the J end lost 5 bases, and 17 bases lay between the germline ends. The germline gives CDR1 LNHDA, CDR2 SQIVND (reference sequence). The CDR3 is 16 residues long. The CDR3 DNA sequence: TGTGCCAGTAGTATAGATCGACAGGGAGGGTTCGACGAGCAGTACTTC. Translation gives CASSIDRQGGFDEQYF.